One sample yielded the 13 T cell receptor beta chains listed below, sequenced in a study of neurological immune-mediated disorders. TCRdb analysed the 5' RACE reads with MiXCR anew, one entry per CDR3 protein. The data contain 39,000 or so distinct CDR3 sequences, roughly 5% of them singletons. Sequences were obtained from CD4+ T cells from blood. Receptors originate from a man between 18 and 29 years old in good health.

This clonotype came up many times. CDR3 loop: CASSLAVGASVDEQFF. CDR3 DNA sequence: TGCGCCAGCAGCTTGGCCGTGGGGGCATCCGTGGATGAGCAGTTCTTC. This rearrangement joins TRBV5-1 to TRBJ2-1, with a weak D call TRBD1 (6 bases). The V and J ends lost 0 bases and 8 bases respectively, with 18 bases between them. The CDR3 is 16 amino acids. Germline CDR1 is SGHRS and CDR2 is YFSETQ.

Ten or more counts support this clonotype. The CDR3 DNA reads as TGCAGTGCTAGTTTTCCAGGAGATACGCAGTATTTT. Residues: CSASFPGDTQYF. The rearrangement links TRBV20-1 to TRBJ2-3; the D is unclear. Trimming took off 3 bases at V and 5 bases at J, with 9 bases between the two ends. The CDR3 totals 12 residues. Germline V lookup: CDR1 DFQATT, CDR2 SNEGSKA (reference sequence).

This CDR3 is CASSPDRATEAFF. In DNA form, the CDR3 reads TGTGCCAGCAGCCCTGACAGGGCCACTGAAGCTTTCTTT. The chain combines TRBV7-3 with TRBJ1-1; 7 bases agree with TRBD1. V shed 5 bases, J shed 4 bases, and the junction held 4 bases outside the gene matches. Germline V gene lookup returns CDR1 SGHTA and CDR2 FQGTGA. The CDR3 runs 13 residues.

Many counts were recorded for this clonotype. This chain links TRBV2 with TRBJ2-7, with TRBD1 as a possible D gene (6 bases). The germline CDR1 and CDR2 sequences are SNHLY and FYNNEI. Trimming removed 6 bases at V and 2 bases at J, with 14 bases between. The CDR3 is 14 amino acids. The CDR3 sequence: CASREDSLPYEQYF. The CDR3 bases are TGTGCCAGCAGAGAGGACAGCCTACCCTACGAGCAGTACTTC.

This clonotype was detected ten times or more. This rearrangement joins TRBV3-1 to TRBJ2-6; D unresolved. The CDR3 loop spans 14 amino acids. The germline gives CDR1 LGHDT, CDR2 YNNKEL (reference sequence). The germline V and J ends were trimmed by 4 bases and 0 bases, with 4 bases remaining between them. The CDR3 nucleotides are TGTGCCAGCAGCCCTGACTCTGGGGCCAACGTCCTGACTTTC. Translating it yields CASSPDSGANVLTF.

Many counts were recorded for this clonotype. The chain combines TRBV2 with TRBJ2-2, with D unresolved. The germline V and J ends were trimmed by 2 bases and 0 bases, with 10 bases remaining between them. The CDR3 has 16 amino acids. The germline gives CDR1 SNHLY, CDR2 FYNNEI. CDR3 protein: CASSELQRTNTGELFF. As DNA, the CDR3 is TGTGCCAGCAGTGAACTGCAGAGAACGAACACCGGGGAGCTGTTTTTT.

This clonotype appeared many times. The chain joins TRBV10-3 to TRBJ1-1; no reliable D call. V gave up 6 bases and J gave up 3 bases, with 14 bases separating them. This CDR3 spans 14 amino acids. The V gene's germline CDR1 is ENHRY and CDR2 SYGVKD. CDR3 loop: CAIRDFVGDTEAFF. DNA of the CDR3: TGTGCCATCAGGGATTTCGTCGGGGACACTGAAGCTTTCTTT.

This clonotype was recorded many times. The V call is TRBV5-1, the J call TRBJ2-7; TRBD1 matches at 9 bases. This CDR3 spans 14 amino acids. Unmatched junction bases numbered 5, after V lost 2 bases and J lost 5 bases. CDR1 and CDR2 (germline): SGHRS, YFSETQ. For the CDR3, the DNA is TGCGCCAGCAGCTTCCACAGGGGGCGAGACGAGCAGTACTTC. This codes for CASSFHRGRDEQYF.

In its sample, this clonotype was seen many times. The J gene is TRBJ2-1, the V gene TRBV5-1; the D is unclear. The germline gives CDR1 SGHRS, CDR2 YFSETQ. V was trimmed by 1 base and J by 1 base, leaving 9 bases between them. This CDR3 is built from 15 residues. The CDR3: CASSLQSLSYNEQFF. DNA of the CDR3: TGCGCCAGCAGCTTGCAGAGCTTATCCTACAATGAGCAGTTCTTC.

This clonotype was observed many times. Here the CDR3 DNA reads TGTGCCAGCAGTCCACAGGGTTTTGACACTGAAGCTTTCTTT. It yields the protein CASSPQGFDTEAFF. The V and J genes are TRBV6-6 and TRBJ1-1, with TRBD1 as a possible D gene (6 bases). The length of the CDR3 is 14 residues. Trimming stripped 5 bases from V and 3 bases from J, with 13 bases between. The germline CDR1 and CDR2 sequences are MNHNY and SVGAGI (reference sequence).

This clonotype was counted at least ten times. The J gene is TRBJ1-6, the V gene TRBV4-3; D uncertain. CDR3 length equals 20 residues. Germline CDR1 LGHNA, CDR2 YSLEER. Trimming left V 0 bases short and J 0 bases short, with 18 bases between. In DNA form, the CDR3 reads TGCGCCAGCAGCCAAGATGTAGCCGGGAAATCAAGCTCCTATAATTCACCCCTCCACTTT. It translates to CASSQDVAGKSSSYNSPLHF.

This clonotype was found many times. This chain links TRBV12-3 or TRBV12-4 with TRBJ2-7, with TRBD2 matching over 13 bases. This CDR3 has 17 amino acids. The J segment lost 2 bases and the V segment lost 1 base, leaving 5 bases of the junction unmatched. CDR3 coding DNA: TGTGCCAGCAGTTTAGGGACTAGCGGGGGTATGCCCTACGAGCAGTACTTC. It translates to CASSLGTSGGMPYEQYF.

This clonotype was detected many times. The chain has TRBV29-1 and TRBJ2-7, with 9 positions matching TRBD1. The CDR3 covers 14 residues. The V gene's germline CDR1 is SQVTM and CDR2 ANQGSEA. J was trimmed by 6 bases and V by 7 bases; bases with no gene match: 13. CDR3 in amino acids: CSAAPGTGSSEQYF. CDR3 coding DNA: TGCAGCGCCGCCCCCGGGACAGGGAGTTCCGAGCAGTACTTC.